The 16 T cell receptor beta chains below all came from one sample that was sequenced in a study of T cell responses to AZD1222 COVID-19 vaccine. Repertoires were generated with immunoSEQ multiplex PCR, while TCRdb's copy carries only in-frame clones and drops some. The sample has about 150,000 clones, around 92% seen once. The sample here was peripheral blood, taken on day 0 of AZD1222 vaccination. These receptors were taken from an adult in good health.

This chain joins TRBV6-6 and TRBJ2-3, with 10 bases lining up with TRBD2. This CDR3 has 15 residues. J was trimmed by 4 bases and V by 6 bases; bases with no gene match: 7. The germline V gene has CDR1 MNHNY and CDR2 SVGAGI (reference sequence). The CDR3 nucleotides are TGTGCCAGCAGACACCGAGCGGGGGGGCCAGATACGCAGTATTTT. Protein sequence: CASRHRAGGPDTQYF.

The chain employs TRBV6-1 and TRBJ2-6; D perhaps matches TRBD2 (5 bases). Trimming stripped 1 base from V and 4 bases from J, with 8 bases between. The length of the CDR3 is 15 residues. Germline lookup yields CDR1 MNHNS and CDR2 SASEGT. The CDR3 DNA sequence: TGTGCCAGCAGTGAAGAGGGAGCCGGGGCCAACGTCCTGACTTTC. Amino acids: CASSEEGAGANVLTF.

The chain combines TRBV5-4 with TRBJ1-4, with 9 nucleotides matching TRBD1. J lost 7 bases, V lost 2 bases, and 6 bases had no gene match. Germline V gives CDR1 SGHNT, CDR2 YYREEE (reference sequence). The CDR3 length is 15 residues. This CDR3 reads CASSFSGTGTEKLFF. The CDR3 DNA sequence: TGTGCCAGCAGCTTCTCCGGGACAGGGACTGAAAAACTGTTTTTT.

The J gene is TRBJ2-7, the V gene TRBV27, with a tentative D call TRBD2 (7 bases). The V gene's germline CDR1 is MNHEY and CDR2 SMNVEV (reference sequence). The ends were cut back, 5 bases at V and 1 base at J, with 15 bases in the middle. The CDR3 extends over 15 amino acids. Here the CDR3 reads CASSLGGAGSYEQYF. The CDR3 bases are TGTGCCAGCAGTCTAGGGGGGGCTGGGTCCTACGAGCAGTACTTC.

This rearrangement joins TRBV29-1 to TRBJ1-3, with 8 bases that match TRBD1. The CDR3 runs 16 residues. Germline trimming cut 1 base from V and 4 bases from J; bases unmatched to any gene: 9. Germline lookup yields CDR1 SQVTM and CDR2 ANQGSEA. CDR3 in amino acids: CSVEASGQGGGNTIYF. Here the CDR3 DNA reads TGCAGCGTTGAAGCTTCTGGACAGGGTGGAGGAAACACCATATATTTT.

Written as DNA, the CDR3 is TGTGCCAGCAGTTACTCCCAGGGGGCTGGGCAGCCCCAGCATTTT. Protein: CASSYSQGAGQPQHF. V gene TRBV6-2 or TRBV6-3 combines with J gene TRBJ1-5, with 8 bases that match TRBD1. With V trimmed by 0 bases and J by 7 bases, 5 bases remained unmatched. In germline, CDR1 is MNHEY, CDR2 SVGEGT. CDR3 length: 15 residues.

Only a few counts were recorded for this clone. This rearrangement joins TRBV27 to TRBJ1-1; 7 nucleotides line up with TRBD1. There are 14 residues in the CDR3. CDR1 and CDR2 from the germline V gene are MNHEY and SMNVEV (reference sequence). With V trimmed by 0 bases and J by 11 bases, 9 bases remained unmatched. The CDR3 region has the DNA TGTGCCAGCAGTTTATCGTCGACAGGGAGATTGGCTTTCTTT. Encoded protein: CASSLSSTGRLAFF.

The V call is TRBV15, the J call TRBJ1-4, with a possible D match to TRBD1 (6 bases). Germline values: CDR1 LNHNV, CDR2 YYDKDF (reference sequence). The CDR3 runs 14 residues. Trimming shortened V by 6 bases and J by 3 bases, and 11 bases separated the two germline ends. The CDR3: CATRVPGANEKLFF. CDR3 sequence (DNA): TGTGCCACCAGAGTCCCAGGGGCTAATGAAAAACTGTTTTTT.

The rearrangement uses TRBV3-1 (or the pseudogene TRBV3-2) and TRBJ2-7, with a possible D match to TRBD2 (5 bases). Trimming cost V 0 bases and J 6 bases, with 9 bases left between them. Germline V CDR1 and CDR2: LGHDT, YNNKEL (reference sequence). This CDR3 region has 13 residues. In nucleotides, the CDR3 is TGTGCCAGCAGCCAAGATCCCGGGGTCGAGCAGTACTTC. It encodes CASSQDPGVEQYF.

The genes are TRBV6-5 and TRBJ1-2, with D unclear. Germline CDR1 and CDR2: MNHEY and SVGAGI. Between the trimmed V and J ends, which lost 6 bases and 6 bases, there was a span of 8 bases. The CDR3 covers 11 residues. CDR3 bases: TGTGCCAGCAGCCTCCTTGATGGCTACACCTTC. Amino acid sequence: CASSLLDGYTF.

The rearrangement uses TRBV7-9 and TRBJ1-4, with D tentatively TRBD1 (5 bases). Trimming took 5 bases from V and 8 from J, leaving 15 bases between them. The germline CDR1 and CDR2 sequences are SEHNR and FQNEAQ (reference sequence). The CDR3 has 14 amino acids. Written as DNA, the CDR3 is TGTGCCAGCAGCACCGGGACCCAGAGGGAAAAACTGTTTTTT. Protein: CASSTGTQREKLFF.

This sequence joins TRBV7-9 and TRBJ1-3; D not certain. Germline CDR1 is SEHNR and CDR2 is FQNEAQ (reference sequence). This CDR3 is 13 amino acids long. The V end lost 1 base, the J end lost 4 bases, and 5 bases lay between the germline ends. CDR3 protein: CASSLVVGNTIYF. The CDR3 DNA sequence: TGTGCCAGCAGCTTAGTTGTCGGAAACACCATATATTTT. The entire variable domain, with the rest obtained from reference TRBV7-9 and TRBJ1-3, is as follows: DTGVSQNPRHKITKRGQNVTFRCDPISEHNRLYWYRQTLGQGPEFLTYFQNEAQLEKSRLLSDRFSAERPKGSFSTLEIQRTEQGDSAMYLCASSLVVGNTIYFGEGSWLTVV.

This clone was observed a few times. Here the CDR3 DNA reads TGTGCCAGAAGCTTGGATCCTAGCGGGACCTCCTACGAGCAGTACTTC. It is translated as CARSLDPSGTSYEQYF. The rearrangement uses TRBV5-3 and TRBJ2-7; TRBD2 aligns across 9 bases. TRBV5-3 is flagged as an ORF with uncertain function. The ends lost 0 bases at V and 0 bases at J; junction bases unmatched: 4. CDR3 length: 16 residues.

V usage is TRBV30 and J usage is TRBJ1-1, with D hard to call. Germline CDR1 and CDR2: GTSNPN and SVGIG (reference sequence). The CDR3 loop spans 14 amino acids. Deletions cut 0 bases from V and 3 bases from J, with 11 bases between. Written as DNA, the CDR3 is TGTGCCTGGAGTGTAAGTGGCAGGTACACTGAAGCTTTCTTT. Amino acid sequence: CAWSVSGRYTEAFF.

The chain has TRBV3-1 (or the pseudogene TRBV3-2) and TRBJ2-3; D call uncertain. CDR3 size: 13 residues. From germline, CDR1 is LGHDT and CDR2 YNNKEL (reference sequence). V shed 5 bases and J shed 5 bases, with 11 bases lying between them. This CDR3 reads CASSDGPLDTQYF. CDR3 bases: TGTGCCAGCAGCGATGGCCCCCTAGATACGCAGTATTTT.

The rearrangement links TRBV19 to TRBJ2-7, with TRBD1 as a possible D gene (6 bases). The germline V and J ends were trimmed by 5 bases and 0 bases, with 14 bases remaining between them. Germline assignment: CDR1 LNHDA and CDR2 SQIVND (reference sequence). This CDR3 has 15 residues. Here the CDR3 reads CASSETGLYSYEQYF. CDR3 coding DNA: TGTGCCAGTAGTGAGACAGGTTTATACTCCTACGAGCAGTACTTC.